The entry below describes one T cell receptor beta chain. Methods used by the authors: Estimation of nucleated cell counts was performed using reference gene primer amplification. Assay used: immunoSEQ multiplex PCR; TCRdb lists only in-frame clones, some missing. V, J and clone size are taken as reported in that table, and D and trimming were inferred from the DNA itself. The sample contains 200,000 or so clones, 85% to 90% of which appear only once. The J segment lost 5 bases and the V segment lost 2 bases, leaving 7 bases of the junction unmatched. The CDR3 is 16 residues long. CDR1 and CDR2 (germline): MNHEY, SVGAGI. This specimen belongs to a study of blood T cell repertoires in COVID-19. Study overall: Researchers got acute and convalescent COVID-19 samples from the United States, Italy and Spain.

The chain carries TRBV6-5 and TRBJ2-2; 8 bases align to TRBD2. The TCR comes from a woman in her 70s with acute or convalescent COVID-19. The sequenced sample was peripheral blood. In DNA form, the CDR3 reads TGTGCCAGCAGTTACGTTGCGGGGGGAGGAACCGGGGAGCTGTTTTTT. It translates to CASSYVAGGGTGELFF.